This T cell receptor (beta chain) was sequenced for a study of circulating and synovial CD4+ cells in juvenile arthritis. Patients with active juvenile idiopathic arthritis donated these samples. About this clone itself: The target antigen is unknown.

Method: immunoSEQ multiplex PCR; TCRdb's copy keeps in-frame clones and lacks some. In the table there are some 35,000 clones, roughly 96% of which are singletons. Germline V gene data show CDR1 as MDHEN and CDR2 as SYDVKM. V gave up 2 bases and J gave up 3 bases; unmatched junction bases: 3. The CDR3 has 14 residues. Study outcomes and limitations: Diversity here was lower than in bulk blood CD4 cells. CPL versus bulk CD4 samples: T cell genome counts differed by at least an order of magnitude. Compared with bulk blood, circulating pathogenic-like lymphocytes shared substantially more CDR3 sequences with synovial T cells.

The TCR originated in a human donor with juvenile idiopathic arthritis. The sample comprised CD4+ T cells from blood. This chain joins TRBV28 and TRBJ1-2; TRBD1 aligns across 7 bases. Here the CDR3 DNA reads TGTGCCAGCAGTTTAGGCAGGGGGGACTATGGCTACACCTTC. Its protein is CASSLGRGDYGYTF.